Presented here are 28 T cell receptor beta chains from one specimen sequenced in a study of shared clonotypes between healthy human individuals. The protocol was immunoSEQ multiplex PCR, while the TCRdb copy is restricted to in-frame clones and leaves out a portion. The sample holds almost 750,000 clones, 72% seen once. Sequencing input: memory CD4+ T cells sorted from blood. As to subset: CD45RA-negative fraction. Receptors originate from a woman aged 25-40 years in good health.

The rearrangement uses TRBV7-8 and TRBJ1-5; TRBD1 matches 7 bases. The germline gives CDR1 SGHVS, CDR2 FQNEAQ. V shed 7 bases, J shed 1 base, and the junction held 7 bases outside the gene matches. This CDR3 comprises 15 residues. CDR3 in amino acids: CASTEQGTSNQPQHF. The CDR3 DNA reads as TGTGCCAGCACCGAACAGGGGACCAGCAATCAGCCCCAGCATTTT. The whole variable domain, filled in from reference TRBV7-8 and TRBJ1-5, reads GAGVSQSPRYKVAKRGQDVALRCDPISGHVSLFWYQQALGQGPEFLTYFQNEAQLDKSGLPSDRFFAERPEGSVSTLKIQRTQQEDSAVYLCASTEQGTSNQPQHFGDGTRLSIL.

This chain uses TRBV6-4 with TRBJ2-1; 11 bases match TRBD2. Germline V gives CDR1 MRHNA, CDR2 SNTAGT. This CDR3 has 17 residues. V shed 2 bases, J shed 6 bases, and the junction held 9 bases outside the gene matches. The CDR3 is CASSDVVAGGPCNEQFF. CDR3 sequence (DNA): TGTGCCAGCAGTGACGTTGTAGCGGGAGGGCCTTGCAATGAGCAGTTCTTC.

CDR3 residues: CASSPFASEAGELFF. CDR3 DNA sequence: TGTGCCAGCTCACCTTTTGCTAGTGAGGCCGGGGAGCTGTTTTTT. The genes are TRBV18 and TRBJ2-2; no reliable D call. Trimming shortened V by 3 bases and J by 6 bases, and 14 bases separated the two germline ends. Germline CDR1 and CDR2: KGHSH and LQKENI. The CDR3 extends over 15 amino acids.

V is TRBV28 and J is TRBJ1-4, with D perhaps TRBD1 (6 bases). In germline, CDR1 is MDHEN, CDR2 SYDVKM. The CDR3 contains 14 residues. V was pared by 5 bases and J by 8 bases, with 15 bases between. CDR3 protein: CASSNRDRYEKLFF. In DNA, the CDR3 is TGTGCCAGCAGTAACAGGGATCGGTACGAAAAACTGTTTTTT.

This sequence joins TRBV5-1 and TRBJ2-5; the match to TRBD2 covers 13 bases. V was pared by 4 bases and J by 4 bases, with 13 bases of the junction left unmatched. The germline gives CDR1 SGHRS, CDR2 YFSETQ. CDR3 length: 18 residues. The CDR3 DNA reads TGCGCCAGCAGCACACCCGTACTAGCGGGAGGGTTGGGAGAGACCCAGTACTTC. Its protein product is CASSTPVLAGGLGETQYF.

This clone has just one count. V usage is TRBV5-4 and J usage is TRBJ2-3; the D gene is possibly TRBD2 (6 bases). This CDR3 has 15 residues. Germline CDR1 is SGHNT and CDR2 is YYREEE (reference sequence). Trimming removed 4 bases from V and 2 bases from J, with 14 bases in between. The CDR3 nucleotides read TGTGCCAGCAGCCGGAGAGCGGGTCACACAGATACGCAGTATTTT. Residues: CASSRRAGHTDTQYF.

V is TRBV4-1 and J is TRBJ1-2, with a weak D call TRBD1 (6 bases). The V end was cut by 2 bases, the J end by 6 bases, with 16 bases between. Germline V gene sequence: CDR1 MGHRA, CDR2 YSYEKL. This CDR3 region has 15 residues. The CDR3 nucleotides read TGCGCCAGCAGCCAATCCCGGGACAAAGGTAATGGCTACACCTTC. Protein product: CASSQSRDKGNGYTF.

This clone has only a few counts. The V gene is TRBV10-1, the J gene TRBJ2-2; no definite D call. Per the germline V gene, CDR1 is WNHNN and CDR2 is SYGVQD (reference sequence). V dropped 3 bases and J dropped 3 bases, with 5 bases sitting between them. The CDR3 runs 13 residues. CDR3 DNA: TGCGCCAGCAGTGAAAGCTACACCGGGGAGCTGTTTTTT. It translates to CASSESYTGELFF.

The CDR3 reads CASSLQGASDTQYF. The CDR3 bases are TGCGCCAGCAGCTTGCAGGGGGCCTCAGATACGCAGTATTTT. The chain recombines TRBV5-1 with TRBJ2-3; 8 nucleotides align to TRBD1. J lost 4 bases, V lost 1 base, and 2 bases had no gene match. CDR1 SGHRS and CDR2 YFSETQ come from the germline V gene. CDR3 length equals 14 residues.

The chain carries TRBV30 and TRBJ2-5; D remains ambiguous. This CDR3 is built from 16 residues. Germline V gene data show CDR1 as GTSNPN and CDR2 as SVGIG (reference sequence). The ends were cut back, 0 bases at V and 4 bases at J, with 18 bases in the middle. CDR3 amino acids: CAWSVGIDGPAETQYF. In DNA form, the CDR3 reads TGTGCCTGGAGTGTCGGTATCGATGGGCCCGCAGAGACCCAGTACTTC.

This clone was seen just once. The V and J genes are TRBV7-9 and TRBJ2-3, with TRBD2 as a possible D gene (5 bases). V gave up 8 bases and J gave up 2 bases, with 11 bases separating them. Germline V gene sequence: CDR1 SEHNR, CDR2 FQNEAQ (reference sequence). The CDR3 has 13 residues. CDR3 bases: TGTGCCAGCGGGAGCGCAAACACAGATACGCAGTATTTT. Its protein is CASGSANTDTQYF.

This clone has more than one count but fewer than ten. The chain has TRBV6-6 and TRBJ2-3, with 12 bases fitting TRBD2. Per germline, CDR1 MNHNY and CDR2 SVGAGI (reference sequence). This CDR3 comprises 15 residues. The trim removed 4 bases at V and 7 bases at J, leaving 6 bases unmatched. DNA for the CDR3: TGTGCCAGCAGTTCCTCTAGCGGGAGGGCCAATACGCAGTATTTT. Translated, it gives CASSSSSGRANTQYF.

This chain links TRBV21-1 with TRBJ1-1; TRBD1 was called by the table and not checked on the DNA. TRBV21-1 is listed as a pseudogene. The CDR3 is made up of 16 amino acids. CDR3 region: CASSINLKQGFTEAFF. The DNA of the CDR3 is TGTGCCAGCAGCATTAACCTGAAACAGGGGTTTACTGAAGCTTTCTTT.

This clone was found a few times. In DNA form, the CDR3 reads TGTGCCAGCAGTGAGAGGGTCCGCCCAGATACGCAGTATTTT. This codes for CASSERVRPDTQYF. The gene calls are TRBV6-1 and TRBJ2-3; TRBD2 is a possible D gene (5 bases). The CDR3 runs 14 residues. Germline CDR1 reads MNHNS; CDR2 reads SASEGT. The ends were cut back, 3 bases at V and 4 bases at J, with 11 bases in the middle.

Turning to this clone: Additional DNA sequences in this sample encode the identical CDR3. V and J are TRBV5-1 and TRBJ2-1, with 7 bases identical to TRBD1. Per germline, CDR1 SGHRS and CDR2 YFSETQ. The CDR3 runs to 15 residues. The trim removed 0 bases at V and 4 bases at J, leaving 4 bases unmatched. The CDR3 protein is CASSLGTGPYNEQFF. Written as DNA, the CDR3 is TGCGCCAGCAGCTTGGGGACAGGACCATACAATGAGCAGTTCTTC.

This clone was picked up a small number of times. CDR3 sequence (DNA): TGTGCCAGCAGTGACGACACTAGCGGGAGCAATGAGCAGTTCTTC. Encoded protein: CASSDDTSGSNEQFF. This rearrangement joins TRBV6-4 to TRBJ2-1; 11 bases map to TRBD2. Losses at the gene ends were 2 bases for V and 6 bases for J; bases not matched to a gene: 3. The germline gives CDR1 MRHNA, CDR2 SNTAGT. CDR3 length: 15 amino acids.

The V call is TRBV7-6, the J call TRBJ2-1; perhaps TRBD2 as D (6 bases). This CDR3 is 18 amino acids long. V was trimmed by 3 bases and J by 6 bases, leaving 24 bases between them. Germline loops: CDR1 SGHVS, CDR2 FNYEAQ. The CDR3 DNA follows: TGTGCCAGCAGCTTGTCTTACCGGGACTCGCCGTCCATCAATGAGCAGTTCTTC. It specifies CASSLSYRDSPSINEQFF.

The chain links TRBV5-1 to TRBJ2-5; 8 bases agree with TRBD2. This CDR3 has 16 amino acids. The germline V gene has CDR1 SGHRS and CDR2 YFSETQ. With V trimmed by 0 bases and J by 4 bases, 8 bases remained unmatched. The CDR3 loop reads CASSLAGLASRETQYF. The CDR3 nucleotides read TGCGCCAGCAGCTTGGCAGGACTAGCTTCGAGAGAGACCCAGTACTTC.

The genes are TRBV5-1 and TRBJ1-1; D is uncertain. Germline CDR1 and CDR2: SGHRS and YFSETQ. V lost 5 bases to trimming and J lost 0 bases, with 17 bases between them. The CDR3 runs 16 residues. This chain's CDR3 is CASSRLEQTMNTEAFF. In DNA, the CDR3 is TGCGCCAGCAGTCGACTCGAACAGACAATGAACACTGAAGCTTTCTTT.

The chain carries TRBV7-9 and TRBJ1-2, with 9 nucleotides matching TRBD1. The germline CDR1 and CDR2 sequences are SEHNR and FQNEAQ (reference sequence). V lost 5 bases, J lost 6 bases, and 10 bases stayed unmatched. This CDR3 region has 15 residues. This CDR3 is CASSPGTGKNHGYTF. The CDR3 DNA follows: TGTGCCAGCAGCCCCGGGACAGGGAAAAACCATGGCTACACCTTC.

The chain joins TRBV5-8 to TRBJ1-5; D unclear. CDR1 is SGHTS, CDR2 YDEGEE, per germline. This CDR3 is 11 amino acids long. V gave up 3 bases and J gave up 11 bases, with 9 bases separating them. The CDR3 DNA is TGTGCCAGCAGCTCGTACGGGGCCCAGCATTTT. Protein product: CASSSYGAQHF.

J is TRBJ1-5 and V is TRBV16, with a weak D call TRBD1 (5 bases). V was clipped by 3 bases and J by 3 bases, with 12 bases between them. The CDR3 has 15 residues. The germline gives CDR1 KGHSY, CDR2 FQNENV. DNA for the CDR3: TGTGCCAGCAGCCAGCAAGACAGCCTCAATCAGCCCCAGCATTTT. Translated: CASSQQDSLNQPQHF. Full variable domain (remainder filled in from reference TRBV16 and TRBJ1-5): GEEVAQTPKHLVRGEGQKAKLYCAPIKGHSYVFWYQQVLKNEFKFLISFQNENVFDETGMPKERFSAKCLPNSPCSLEIQATKLEDSAVYFCASSQQDSLNQPQHFGDGTRLSIL.

V is TRBV7-2 and J is TRBJ2-2; the match to TRBD2 covers 7 bases. Germline V gives CDR1 SGHTA, CDR2 FQGNSA. The junction had 11 bases not matched to a gene; V was cut back by 1 base and J by 6 bases. The CDR3 loop spans 17 amino acids. CDR3 in DNA: TGTGCCAGCAGCTTAGTCGGAGGCGGGGAGGGCCCCGGGGAGCTGTTTTTT. Encoded protein: CASSLVGGGEGPGELFF. The full variable domain, in which reference TRBV7-2 and TRBJ2-2 provide the parts outside the CDR3, is GAGVSQSPSNKVTEKGKDVELRCDPISGHTALYWYRQSLGQGLEFLIYFQGNSAPDKSGLPSDRFSAERTGGSVSTLTIQRTQQEDSAVYLCASSLVGGGEGPGELFFGEGSRLTVL.

The chain couples TRBV27 to TRBJ2-5; no firm D call. From germline, CDR1 is MNHEY and CDR2 SMNVEV (reference sequence). Trimming left V 5 bases short and J 10 bases short, with 17 bases between. The CDR3 sequence is 13 residues long. The CDR3 protein is CASSPTAGRVQYF. The DNA for the CDR3 is TGTGCCAGCAGTCCGACGGCCGGAAGGGTCCAGTACTTC.

The chain carries TRBV30 and TRBJ2-7; 8 nucleotides align to TRBD1. Germline loops: CDR1 GTSNPN, CDR2 SVGIG (reference sequence). The CDR3 extends over 12 amino acids. V was pared by 5 bases and J by 4 bases, with 4 bases of the junction left unmatched. The CDR3 loop is CAWGTGGYEQYF. CDR3 DNA sequence: TGTGCCTGGGGGACAGGCGGTTACGAGCAGTACTTC. Variable domain in full (rest from reference TRBV30 and TRBJ2-7): SQTIHQWPATLVQPVGSPLSLECTVEGTSNPNLYWYRQAAGRGLQLLFYSVGIGQISSEVPQNLSASRPQDRQFILSSKKLLLSDSGFYLCAWGTGGYEQYFGPGTRLTVT.

This chain uses TRBV27 with TRBJ2-1; tentatively, D is TRBD2 (7 bases). CDR1 is MNHEY and CDR2 is SMNVEV in the germline V gene (reference sequence). With 4 bases removed from V and 0 bases from J, the gap between germline ends came to 13 bases. This CDR3 is 16 amino acids long. The CDR3 loop reads CASSSLADSSYNEQFF. CDR3 in DNA: TGTGCCAGCAGTTCCCTAGCGGACAGCTCCTACAATGAGCAGTTCTTC.

This clone was detected only a few times. The gene calls are TRBV27 and TRBJ2-7, with D perhaps matching TRBD1 or TRBD2 (5 bases each). The V gene lost 6 bases and the J gene lost 4 bases, with 22 bases spanning the gap. Per the germline V gene, CDR1 is MNHEY and CDR2 is SMNVEV (reference sequence). The CDR3 runs to 16 residues. Written as DNA, the CDR3 is TGTGCCAGCAGGATCACGGGGACCCTACGTGCTTACGAGCAGTACTTC. Amino acids: CASRITGTLRAYEQYF.

CDR3 nucleotide sequence: TGTGCCAGCAGTTTAGCGGACGTAACCTACGAGCAGTACTTC. It yields the protein CASSLADVTYEQYF. J is TRBJ2-7 and V is TRBV28; D unresolved. The V end was cut by 2 bases, the J end by 2 bases, with 10 bases between. Germline V gene data show CDR1 as MDHEN and CDR2 as SYDVKM. The CDR3 is 14 amino acids.